The 19 T cell receptor beta chains below all came from one sample that was sequenced in a study of PD-L1 blockade in urothelial cancer. Clones were read by immunoSEQ multiplex PCR, and TCRdb kept only the in-frame ones, dropping some. The sample holds tens of thousands of clones, around 93% seen once. The time point denotes: peripheral blood 6 weeks after treatment start. The sequenced sample was PBMCs, obtained around atezolizumab (anti-PD-L1) treatment. Receptors were obtained from a woman of 80 years or more with urothelial cancer.

V usage is TRBV15 and J usage is TRBJ2-7, with 7 bases identical to TRBD2. This CDR3 is built from 17 residues. CDR1 LNHNV and CDR2 YYDKDF come from the germline V gene (reference sequence). Unmatched junction bases numbered 11, after V lost 0 bases and J lost 3 bases. The CDR3 loop is CATSRDIKRTSVYEQYF. CDR3 nucleotide sequence: TGTGCCACCAGCAGAGATATAAAAAGAACTAGCGTCTACGAGCAGTACTTC.

The rearrangement joins TRBV28 to TRBJ1-2; maybe TRBD1 (6 bases). The CDR3 sequence is 14 residues long. Germline V gene sequence: CDR1 MDHEN, CDR2 SYDVKM. The V and J ends lost 2 bases and 4 bases respectively, with 11 bases between them. CDR3 bases: TGTGCCAGCAGTTTACCCGACAGGTCCTATGGCTACACCTTC. It encodes CASSLPDRSYGYTF.

This chain connects TRBV27 to TRBJ2-7; D gene uncertain. Germline CDR1 is MNHEY and CDR2 is SMNVEV (reference sequence). CDR3 size: 13 residues. V gave up 5 bases and J gave up 2 bases, with 10 bases separating them. The CDR3 loop reads CASSKTRTYEQYF. The CDR3 nucleotides are TGTGCCAGCAGTAAGACACGAACCTACGAGCAGTACTTC.

The rearrangement joins TRBV9 to TRBJ2-2; 8 nucleotides match TRBD2. The CDR3 consists of 17 residues. The germline gives CDR1 SGDLS, CDR2 YYNGEE. The J segment lost 1 base and the V segment lost 6 bases, leaving 11 bases of the junction unmatched. As DNA, the CDR3 is TGTGCCAGCACCCCCAGGGGTAGCGGGGTGAACACCGGGGAGCTGTTTTTT. This codes for CASTPRGSGVNTGELFF.

This chain connects TRBV7-9 to TRBJ2-3; 7 bases line up with TRBD1. The CDR3 is 16 amino acids. Unmatched junction bases numbered 9, after V lost 5 bases and J lost 1 base. In germline, CDR1 is SEHNR, CDR2 FQNEAQ (reference sequence). The CDR3 nucleotides are TGTGCCAGCAGCCCCTTGACAGGGTCGGGCACAGATACGCAGTATTTT. This gives the protein CASSPLTGSGTDTQYF.

This rearrangement joins TRBV28 to TRBJ2-2; D remains ambiguous. Trimming removed 7 bases at V and 6 bases at J, with 15 bases between. Germline V lookup: CDR1 MDHEN, CDR2 SYDVKM. The CDR3 is 14 amino acids. The CDR3 sequence: CASKPQVSPGELFF. The DNA for the CDR3 is TGTGCCAGCAAACCCCAGGTCTCGCCCGGGGAGCTGTTTTTT.

This chain links TRBV9 with TRBJ1-3, with D tentatively TRBD1 (6 bases). The length of the CDR3 is 15 residues. CDR1 SGDLS and CDR2 YYNGEE come from the germline V gene. V gave up 4 bases and J gave up 1 base, with 12 bases separating them. The CDR3 reads CASSPGQSSGNTIYF. The CDR3 DNA is TGTGCCAGCAGCCCCGGACAGTCTTCTGGAAACACCATATATTTT.

The chain recombines TRBV5-4 with TRBJ2-2, with 8 bases identical to TRBD2. The CDR3 spans 13 residues. The germline V gene has CDR1 SGHNT and CDR2 YYREEE (reference sequence). Unmatched junction bases numbered 2, after V lost 7 bases and J lost 3 bases. The CDR3: CASGREDTGELFF. In nucleotides, the CDR3 is TGTGCCAGCGGGCGGGAGGACACCGGGGAGCTGTTTTTT. Filled out from reference TRBV5-4 and TRBJ2-2, the complete variable domain reads ETGVTQSPTHLIKTRGQQVTLRCSSQSGHNTVSWYQQALGQGPQFIFQYYREEENGRGNFPPRFSGLQFPNYSSELNVNALELDDSALYLCASGREDTGELFFGEGSRLTVL.

The V and J genes are TRBV15 and TRBJ2-5; TRBD2 matches 11 bases. V was clipped by 0 bases and J by 5 bases; unmatched bases: 11. The CDR3 loop spans 18 amino acids. Germline assignment: CDR1 LNHNV and CDR2 YYDKDF (reference sequence). CDR3 DNA sequence: TGTGCCACCAGCAGAGATCGGGATAGCGGGAGGGCGGGGGAGACCCAGTACTTC. It yields the protein CATSRDRDSGRAGETQYF.

J is TRBJ2-1 and V is TRBV5-4; 8 nucleotides line up with TRBD1. Unmatched junction bases numbered 2, after V lost 0 bases and J lost 3 bases. Germline V gene lookup returns CDR1 SGHNT and CDR2 YYREEE (reference sequence). This CDR3 region has 15 residues. The CDR3 loop is CASSLAGTGYNEQFF. The DNA of the CDR3 is TGTGCCAGCAGCTTGGCAGGGACAGGCTACAATGAGCAGTTCTTC.

The rearrangement links TRBV5-1 to TRBJ1-2, with TRBD1 matching 7 bases. This CDR3 spans 14 amino acids. CDR1 and CDR2 (germline): SGHRS, YFSETQ. V gave up 4 bases and J gave up 6 bases; unmatched junction bases: 9. Written as DNA, the CDR3 is TGCGCCAGCAGCGGCCACAGGGGTTCTGATGGCTACACCTTC. Its protein is CASSGHRGSDGYTF.

The chain couples TRBV5-1 to TRBJ2-1, with 13 bases aligning to TRBD2. The germline V gene encodes CDR1 SGHRS and CDR2 YFSETQ. The CDR3 has 15 amino acids. The J segment lost 8 bases and the V segment lost 4 bases, leaving 6 bases of the junction unmatched. The CDR3 coding sequence is TGCGCCAGCAGCCTTCGGACTAGCGGGAGTTATGAGCAGTTCTTC. Translating it yields CASSLRTSGSYEQFF.

V is TRBV23-1 and J is TRBJ1-2, with D possibly matching TRBD1 (5 bases). TRBV23-1 is an ORF, with its function uncertain. The CDR3 has 15 amino acids. Deletions cut 0 bases from V and 2 bases from J, with 10 bases between. DNA of the CDR3: TGCGCCAGCAGTCAATCGGTAGCAGGGAACTATGGCTACACCTTC. Translation: CASSQSVAGNYGYTF.

Details on this clone: The junction shows a germline mismatch at one end, possibly a read error. The chain combines TRBV11-2 with TRBJ2-7, with D perhaps TRBD2 (6 bases). The CDR3 totals 13 residues. CDR1 and CDR2 from the germline V gene are SGHAT and FQNNGV. The CDR3 spells CASSLDRGSSTHF. CDR3 sequence (DNA): TGTGCCAGCAGCTTAGATCGGGGGTCATCGACCCACTTC.

This rearrangement joins TRBV9 to TRBJ2-1; D perhaps matches TRBD1 (5 bases). This CDR3 is 13 amino acids long. Germline CDR1 is SGDLS and CDR2 is YYNGEE. Trimming shortened V by 1 base and J by 9 bases, and 11 bases separated the two germline ends. CDR3 DNA sequence: TGTGCCAGCAGCGTATCAACTCAGGGTGAGCAGTTCTTC. Translating gives CASSVSTQGEQFF. Together with reference TRBV9 and TRBJ2-1, the CDR3 gives the full variable domain: DSGVTQTPKHLITATGQRVTLRCSPRSGDLSVYWYQQSLDQGLQFLIQYYNGEERAKGNILERFSAQQFPDLHSELNLSSLELGDSALYFCASSVSTQGEQFFGPGTRLTVL.

V is TRBV6-1 and J is TRBJ1-5; 9 nucleotides match TRBD1. This CDR3 comprises 14 residues. In germline, CDR1 is MNHNS, CDR2 SASEGT. V trimming: 8 bases; J trimming: 4 bases; junction bases outside the gene matches: 6. CDR3 loop: CASAWTGANQPQHF. The DNA of the CDR3 is TGTGCCAGCGCTTGGACAGGGGCTAATCAGCCCCAGCATTTT.

This chain joins TRBV30 and TRBJ2-5; TRBD2 might be the D (5 bases). The germline V and J ends were trimmed by 0 bases and 5 bases, with 16 bases remaining between them. Germline V gives CDR1 GTSNPN, CDR2 SVGIG (reference sequence). CDR3 length: 15 residues. The CDR3 region has the DNA TGTGCCTGGAGTGTACTGGGCAACGGACTGGAGACCCAGTACTTC. Translating gives CAWSVLGNGLETQYF.

CDR3 protein: CVRTKGTSQSTDTQYF. The CDR3 DNA is TGTGTCAGAACTAAGGGGACTAGCCAAAGCACAGATACGCAGTATTTT. V usage is TRBV7-5 and J usage is TRBJ2-3; TRBD2 is the table's D call and was not checked against the DNA. TRBV7-5 is marked as a pseudogene. There are 16 residues in the CDR3.

This CDR3 reads CASSPRPAATEAFF. The CDR3 region has the DNA TGTGCCAGCAGCCCCCGGCCCGCGGCAACTGAAGCTTTCTTT. The V and J genes are TRBV9 and TRBJ1-1; no definite D call. This CDR3 has 14 residues. Germline V gene data show CDR1 as SGDLS and CDR2 as YYNGEE. V lost 4 bases and J 5 bases, leaving 15 bases between the germline ends.